This TCR beta chain was profiled in a study of CD8+CD57+ T cells in acquired aplastic anemia. Study background: Recorded DNA amounts for sorted CD4+ and CD8+ cells had an average of 3.2 ug.

Trimming shortened V by 3 bases and J by 4 bases, and 10 bases separated the two germline ends. Germline V gene data show CDR1 as DFQATT and CDR2 as SNEGSKA (reference sequence). This CDR3 region has 13 residues. Genomic DNA, the template, was used for profiling of the TCR beta VDJ and CDR3. TCRdb passed the reads through MiXCR, listing each CDR3 protein once. The sample holds under 200,000 distinct CDR3 sequences, roughly 63% seen once. This chain uses TRBV20-1 with TRBJ2-1, with D perhaps given as TRBD1 or TRBD2 (5 bases each). Sequences were obtained from sorted CD4+, CD8+, or CD8+CD57+ T cells (not recorded which) from PBMCs. This sequence originates from a human donor in good health. The CDR3 bases are TGCAGTGCTAGTGAGGGGCCATACAATGAGCAGTTCTTC. Its translation is CSASEGPYNEQFF.